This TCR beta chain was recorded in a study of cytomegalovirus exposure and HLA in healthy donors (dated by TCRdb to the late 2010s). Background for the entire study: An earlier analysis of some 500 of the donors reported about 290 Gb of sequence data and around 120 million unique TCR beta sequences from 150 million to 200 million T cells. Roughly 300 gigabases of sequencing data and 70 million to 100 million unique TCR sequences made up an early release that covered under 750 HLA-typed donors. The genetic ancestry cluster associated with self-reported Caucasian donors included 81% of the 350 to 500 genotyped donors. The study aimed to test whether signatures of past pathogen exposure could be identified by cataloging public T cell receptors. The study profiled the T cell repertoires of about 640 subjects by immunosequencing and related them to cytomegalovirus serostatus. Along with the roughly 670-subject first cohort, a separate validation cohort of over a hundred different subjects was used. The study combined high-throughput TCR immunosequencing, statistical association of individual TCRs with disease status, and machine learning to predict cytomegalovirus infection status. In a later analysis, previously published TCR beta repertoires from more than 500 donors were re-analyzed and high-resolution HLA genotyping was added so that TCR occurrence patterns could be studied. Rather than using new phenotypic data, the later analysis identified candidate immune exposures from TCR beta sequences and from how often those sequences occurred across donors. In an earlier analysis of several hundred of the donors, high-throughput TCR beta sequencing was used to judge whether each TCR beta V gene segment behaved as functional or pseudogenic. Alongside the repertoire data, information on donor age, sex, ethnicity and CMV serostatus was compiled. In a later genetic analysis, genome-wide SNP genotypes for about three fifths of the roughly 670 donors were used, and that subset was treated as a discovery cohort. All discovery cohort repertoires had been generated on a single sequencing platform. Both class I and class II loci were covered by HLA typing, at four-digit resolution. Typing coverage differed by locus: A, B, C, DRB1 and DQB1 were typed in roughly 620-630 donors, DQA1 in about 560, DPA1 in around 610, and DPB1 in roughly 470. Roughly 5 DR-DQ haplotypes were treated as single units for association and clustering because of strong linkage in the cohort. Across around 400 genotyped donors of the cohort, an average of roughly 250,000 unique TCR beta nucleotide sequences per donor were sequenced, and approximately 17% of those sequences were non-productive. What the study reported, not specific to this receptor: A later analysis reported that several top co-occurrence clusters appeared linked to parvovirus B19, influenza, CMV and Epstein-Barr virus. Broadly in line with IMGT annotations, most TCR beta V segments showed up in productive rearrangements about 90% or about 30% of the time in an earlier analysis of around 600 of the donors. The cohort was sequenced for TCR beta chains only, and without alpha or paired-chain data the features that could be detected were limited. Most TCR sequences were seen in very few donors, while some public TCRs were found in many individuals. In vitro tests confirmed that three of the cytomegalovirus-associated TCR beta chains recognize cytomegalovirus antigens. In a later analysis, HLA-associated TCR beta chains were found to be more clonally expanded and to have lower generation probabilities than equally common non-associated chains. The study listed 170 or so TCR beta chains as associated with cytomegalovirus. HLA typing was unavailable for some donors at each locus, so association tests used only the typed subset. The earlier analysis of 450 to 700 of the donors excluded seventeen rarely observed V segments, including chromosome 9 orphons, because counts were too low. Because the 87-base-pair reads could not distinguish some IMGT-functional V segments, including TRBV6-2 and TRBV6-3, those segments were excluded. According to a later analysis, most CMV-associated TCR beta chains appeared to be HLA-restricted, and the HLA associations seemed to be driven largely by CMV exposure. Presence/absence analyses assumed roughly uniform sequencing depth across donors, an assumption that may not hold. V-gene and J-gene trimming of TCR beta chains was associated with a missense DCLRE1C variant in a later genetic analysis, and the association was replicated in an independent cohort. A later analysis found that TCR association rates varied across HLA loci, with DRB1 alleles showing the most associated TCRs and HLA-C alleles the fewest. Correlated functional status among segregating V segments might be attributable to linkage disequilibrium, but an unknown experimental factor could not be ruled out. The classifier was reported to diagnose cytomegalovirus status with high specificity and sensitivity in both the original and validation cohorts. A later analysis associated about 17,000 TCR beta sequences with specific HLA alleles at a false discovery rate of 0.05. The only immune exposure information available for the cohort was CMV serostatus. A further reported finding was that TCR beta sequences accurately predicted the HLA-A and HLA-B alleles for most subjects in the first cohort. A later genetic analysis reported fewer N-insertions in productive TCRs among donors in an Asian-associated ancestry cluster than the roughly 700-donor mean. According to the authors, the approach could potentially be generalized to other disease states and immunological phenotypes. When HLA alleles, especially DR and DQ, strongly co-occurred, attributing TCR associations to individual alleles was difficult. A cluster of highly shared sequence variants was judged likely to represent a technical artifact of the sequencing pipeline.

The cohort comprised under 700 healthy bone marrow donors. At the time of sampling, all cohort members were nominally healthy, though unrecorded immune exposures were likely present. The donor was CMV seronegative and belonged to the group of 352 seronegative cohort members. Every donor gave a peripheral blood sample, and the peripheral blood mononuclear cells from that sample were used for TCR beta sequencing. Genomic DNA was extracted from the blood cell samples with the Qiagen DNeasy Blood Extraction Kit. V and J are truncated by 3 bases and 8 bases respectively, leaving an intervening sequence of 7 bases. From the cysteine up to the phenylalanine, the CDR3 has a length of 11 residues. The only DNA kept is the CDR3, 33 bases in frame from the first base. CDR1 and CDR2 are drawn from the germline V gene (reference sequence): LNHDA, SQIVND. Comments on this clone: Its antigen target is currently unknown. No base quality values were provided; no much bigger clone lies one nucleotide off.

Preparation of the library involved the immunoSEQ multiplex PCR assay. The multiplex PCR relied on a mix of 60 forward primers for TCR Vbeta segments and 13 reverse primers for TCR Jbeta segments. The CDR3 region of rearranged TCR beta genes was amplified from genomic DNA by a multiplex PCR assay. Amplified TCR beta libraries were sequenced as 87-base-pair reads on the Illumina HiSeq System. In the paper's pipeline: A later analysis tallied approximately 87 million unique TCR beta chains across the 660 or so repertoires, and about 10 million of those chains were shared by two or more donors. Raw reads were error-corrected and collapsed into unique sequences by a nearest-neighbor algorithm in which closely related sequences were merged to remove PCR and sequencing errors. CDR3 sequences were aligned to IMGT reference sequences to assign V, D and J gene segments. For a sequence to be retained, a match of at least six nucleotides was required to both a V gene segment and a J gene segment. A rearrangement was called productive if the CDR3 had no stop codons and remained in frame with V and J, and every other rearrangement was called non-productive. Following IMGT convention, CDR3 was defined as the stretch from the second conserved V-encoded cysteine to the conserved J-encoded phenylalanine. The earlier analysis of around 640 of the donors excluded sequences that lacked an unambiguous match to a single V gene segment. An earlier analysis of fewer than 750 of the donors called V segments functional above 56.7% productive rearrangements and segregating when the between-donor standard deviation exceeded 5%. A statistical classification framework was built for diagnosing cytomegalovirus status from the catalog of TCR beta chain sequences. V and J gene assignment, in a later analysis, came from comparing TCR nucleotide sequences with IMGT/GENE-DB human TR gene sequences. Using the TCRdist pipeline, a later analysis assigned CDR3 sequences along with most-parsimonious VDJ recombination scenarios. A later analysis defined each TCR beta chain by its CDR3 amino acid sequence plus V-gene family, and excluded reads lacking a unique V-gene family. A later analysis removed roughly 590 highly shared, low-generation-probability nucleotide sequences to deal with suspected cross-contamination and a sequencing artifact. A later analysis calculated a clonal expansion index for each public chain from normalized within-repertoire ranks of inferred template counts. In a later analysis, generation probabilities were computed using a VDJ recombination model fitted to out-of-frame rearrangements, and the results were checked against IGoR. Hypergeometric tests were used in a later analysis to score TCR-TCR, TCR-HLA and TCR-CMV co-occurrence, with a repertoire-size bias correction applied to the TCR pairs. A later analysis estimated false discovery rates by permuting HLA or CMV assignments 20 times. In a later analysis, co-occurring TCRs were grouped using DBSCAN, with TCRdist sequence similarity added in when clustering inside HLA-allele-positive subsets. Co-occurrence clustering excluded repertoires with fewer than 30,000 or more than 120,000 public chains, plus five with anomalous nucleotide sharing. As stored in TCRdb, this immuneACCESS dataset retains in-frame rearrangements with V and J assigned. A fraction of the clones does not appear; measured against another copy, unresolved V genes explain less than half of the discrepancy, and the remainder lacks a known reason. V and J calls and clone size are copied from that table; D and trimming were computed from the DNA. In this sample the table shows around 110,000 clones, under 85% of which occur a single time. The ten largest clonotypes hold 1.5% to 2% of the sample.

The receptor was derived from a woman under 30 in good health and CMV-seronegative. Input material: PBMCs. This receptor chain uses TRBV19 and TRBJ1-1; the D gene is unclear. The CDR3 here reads CASSISREAFF. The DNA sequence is TGTGCCAGTAGTATTTCGAGGGAAGCTTTCTTT.